These T cell receptor beta chains were read from a single sample in a study of early T cells in non-severe SARS-CoV-2 infection. TCRdb independently ran MiXCR on the 5' RACE reads; one entry per CDR3 protein. Of roughly 30,000 distinct CDR3 sequences in the sample, under 7.5% were seen once. Source material: whole blood. All receptors derive from an adult who was a healthcare worker with PCR-confirmed SARS-CoV-2 infection or an uninfected control (not recorded which). CDR3s include the opening cysteine and the closing phenylalanine or tryptophan. The order of the fields is J gene, V gene, CDR3 protein.

j_gene: TRBJ1-1
v_gene: TRBV29-1
CDR3aa: CSVEGDRQGAFF

j_gene: TRBJ1-6
v_gene: TRBV20-1
CDR3aa: CSALHDGGVLSPLHF

j_gene: TRBJ2-4
v_gene: TRBV6-6
CDR3aa: CASSRLQGANIQYF

j_gene: TRBJ2-7
v_gene: TRBV11-1
CDR3aa: CASSLAGRNPYEQYF

j_gene: TRBJ2-7
v_gene: TRBV9
CDR3aa: CASSPETKYEQYF

j_gene: TRBJ2-7
v_gene: TRBV4-3
CDR3aa: CASSQESGTGGLEEQYF

j_gene: TRBJ2-7
v_gene: TRBV6-5
CDR3aa: CASSLGQGADEQYF

j_gene: TRBJ2-5
v_gene: TRBV18
CDR3aa: CASSPRDSPRETQYF

j_gene: TRBJ1-3
v_gene: TRBV11-2
CDR3aa: CASSLTAPSNTIYF

j_gene: TRBJ2-1
v_gene: TRBV7-9
CDR3aa: CASSLSLAGGSSYNEQFF

j_gene: TRBJ1-1
v_gene: TRBV6-2/TRBV6-3
CDR3aa: CASSLEGAFQAFF

j_gene: TRBJ1-4
v_gene: TRBV7-9
CDR3aa: CASSLNRNEKLFF

j_gene: TRBJ2-1
v_gene: TRBV15
CDR3aa: CATSRDPGDEQFF

j_gene: TRBJ1-2
v_gene: TRBV28
CDR3aa: CASSLGAGGGYGYTF

j_gene: TRBJ2-1
v_gene: TRBV20-1
CDR3aa: CSARGSREQFF

j_gene: TRBJ2-1
v_gene: TRBV20-1
CDR3aa: CSARGDDTSYNEQFF

j_gene: TRBJ2-3
v_gene: TRBV15
CDR3aa: CATSRYRPTSGTDTQYF

j_gene: TRBJ2-1
v_gene: TRBV6-2/TRBV6-3
CDR3aa: CASSYSIGGPRSYNEQFF